The table lists the clone carrying this TCR beta chain with a few counts. The antigen remains unidentified. The data belong to a study of post-analysis software for immune sequencing data. CDR1 SQVTM and CDR2 ANQGSEA come from the germline V gene. The CDR3 has 14 residues. Unique molecular identifiers had been added to the TCR beta cDNA libraries. With roughly 0.9 to 11 million T cells as the source, roughly 0.5 million cDNA molecules resulted. TCRdb called the PCR reads again in MiXCR, with one record for every CDR3 protein. The table includes some 260,000 distinct CDR3 sequences, just over 35% detected once. Study-level points and caveats: Strong co-clustering by F measure was seen for same-batch samples. The five TRBV segments detected at higher frequency in patients than in controls included TRBV5-6, TRBV5-1 and TRBV20-1.

The specimen was blood. The V gene is TRBV29-1, the J gene TRBJ2-4, with 7 bases aligning to TRBD2. The J call may be mistaken, given a closer DNA end match to TRBJ2-7. The sequence was collected from a girl under 18 with multiple sclerosis. CDR3 sequence reads: CSVQMLLASYEQYF. CDR3 sequence (DNA): TGCAGCGTTCAGATGCTACTAGCGTCCTACGAGCAGTACTTC.